Each of the 15 T cell receptor beta chains below was sequenced from the same sample in a study of metastatic and nonmetastatic thyroid tumors. No treatment had been given to any patient before thyroid surgery. TCRdb redid the clone calls on the PCR reads using MiXCR. The table has under 35,000 clones, under 25% seen once. The source material was blood. Source of these receptors: a female donor with papillary thyroid cancer or a benign thyroid nodule (not recorded which). Some clones in this sample may be carry-over from other donors' samples.

This clone was counted many times. Written as DNA, the CDR3 is TGCAGTGCGTGGACTAGCGGAGAGACCCAGTACTTC. This translates into CSAWTSGETQYF. The chain uses TRBV20-1 and TRBJ2-5; the match to TRBD2 covers 10 bases. Germline values: CDR1 DFQATT, CDR2 SNEGSKA (reference sequence). V dropped 6 bases and J dropped 4; count of bases not matched to a gene: 2. The CDR3 runs to 12 residues.

This clone is medium-sized in the sample. The genes are TRBV2 and TRBJ2-1; TRBD1 aligns across 9 bases. The CDR3 spans 14 residues. Per germline, CDR1 SNHLY and CDR2 FYNNEI. The V and J ends lost 5 bases and 10 bases, in that order; junction bases with no gene match: 9. CDR3 bases: TGTGCCAGCAGTACAGGGGGGACAGGGAGAGAGCAGTTCTTC. Translated, it gives CASSTGGTGREQFF. The full variable domain, completed using reference TRBV2 and TRBJ2-1, is EPEVTQTPSHQVTQMGQEVILRCVPISNHLYFYWYRQILGQKVEFLVSFYNNEISEKSEIFDDQFSVERPDGSNFTLKIRSTKLEDSAMYFCASSTGGTGREQFFGPGTRLTVL.

The J gene is TRBJ2-1, the V gene TRBV2; D is ambiguous. Per germline, CDR1 SNHLY and CDR2 FYNNEI. There are 11 residues in the CDR3. V lost 6 bases to trimming and J lost 8 bases, with 8 bases between them. The CDR3 DNA is TGTGCCAGCAGCCCGCTACATGAGCAGTTCTTC. It specifies CASSPLHEQFF.

This clone was picked up many times. The gene calls are TRBV19 and TRBJ1-5; 9 nucleotides agree with TRBD1. This CDR3 is built from 18 residues. V lost 6 bases, J lost 2 bases, and 14 bases stayed unmatched. The germline gives CDR1 LNHDA, CDR2 SQIVND (reference sequence). CDR3 nucleotides: TGTGCCAGTAGGAGAGATGGGACAGGGACTAACGGCAATCAGCCCCAGCATTTT. Encoded protein: CASRRDGTGTNGNQPQHF.

About this clone itself: The junction departs from germline at one end; a sequencing error may be responsible. The genes are TRBV11-2 and TRBJ1-1; a weak D match, TRBD1 (5 bases). Germline loops: CDR1 SGHAT, CDR2 FQNNGV. The CDR3 runs 15 residues. DNA for the CDR3: TGTGGCAGCAGCTCCCTGGCAGGGTTGAACACTGAAGCTTTCTTT. Protein: CGSSSLAGLNTEAFF. Using reference TRBV11-2 and TRBJ1-1 for the parts outside the CDR3, the full variable domain is EAGVAQSPRYKIIEKRQSVAFWCNPISGHATLYWYQQILGQGPKLLIQFQNNGVVDDSQLPKDRFSAERLKGVDSTLKIQPAKLEDSAVYLCGSSSLAGLNTEAFFGQGTRLTVV.

The chain uses TRBV7-6 and TRBJ2-7; no firm D call. Germline-derived CDR1 and CDR2 are SGHVS and FNYEAQ. Trimming removed 3 bases at V and 0 bases at J, with 9 bases between. The CDR3 runs to 14 residues. The CDR3: CASSLAVTSYEQYF. The CDR3 DNA reads as TGTGCCAGCAGCTTGGCTGTTACCTCCTACGAGCAGTACTTC.

This clone was recorded many times. The rearrangement links TRBV7-2 to TRBJ2-3; possible D gene TRBD1, 6 bases. From germline, CDR1 is SGHTA and CDR2 FQGNSA. This CDR3 spans 16 amino acids. V lost 1 base and J lost 2, with 13 bases in between. The CDR3 DNA sequence: TGTGCCAGCAGCTTAGGGTGGAACAGGGACACAGATACGCAGTATTTT. It codes for CASSLGWNRDTDTQYF. Full variable domain (missing parts from reference TRBV7-2 and TRBJ2-3): GAGVSQSPSNKVTEKGKDVELRCDPISGHTALYWYRQSLGQGLEFLIYFQGNSAPDKSGLPSDRFSAERTGGSVSTLTIQRTQQEDSAVYLCASSLGWNRDTDTQYFGPGTRLTVL.

This chain connects TRBV5-1 to TRBJ2-2, with a weak D call TRBD1 (8 bases). Trimming removed 0 bases at V and 1 base at J, with 13 bases between. The CDR3 runs to 17 residues. The germline V gene has CDR1 SGHRS and CDR2 YFSETQ. The CDR3 DNA follows: TGCGCCAGCAGCTTGGCCGGGGGGACAGGGAACACCGGGGAGCTGTTTTTT. Translation: CASSLAGGTGNTGELFF.

This clone was picked up many times. This chain uses TRBV27 with TRBJ2-3; D is perhaps TRBD1 (5 bases). Germline V CDR1 and CDR2: MNHEY, SMNVEV (reference sequence). V dropped 3 bases and J dropped 2 bases, with 9 bases sitting between them. This CDR3 comprises 14 residues. The CDR3 region has the DNA TGTGCCAGCAGTTTTCGACAGACCACAGATACGCAGTATTTT. Encoded protein: CASSFRQTTDTQYF.

This rearrangement joins TRBV2 to TRBJ2-7, with 7 bases fitting TRBD1. The ends lost 2 bases at V and 3 bases at J; junction bases unmatched: 7. CDR3 length: 15 residues. CDR1 and CDR2 from the germline V gene are SNHLY and FYNNEI. CDR3 sequence: CASSESWDRDYEQYF. The CDR3, as DNA: TGTGCCAGCAGTGAAAGCTGGGACAGAGACTACGAGCAGTACTTC.

By proportion, this clone is medium-sized. This rearrangement joins TRBV7-2 to TRBJ2-1, with D perhaps matching TRBD2 (5 bases). This CDR3 spans 14 amino acids. CDR1 and CDR2 (germline): SGHTA, FQGNSA. V was trimmed by 0 bases and J by 6 bases, leaving 9 bases between them. CDR3 DNA: TGTGCCAGCAGCTTAGCGGCGGGTGCCAATGAGCAGTTCTTC. Protein product: CASSLAAGANEQFF.

The genes are TRBV7-3 and TRBJ2-1; TRBD1 matches at 8 bases. Germline CDR1 is SGHTA and CDR2 is FQGTGA. The CDR3 contains 15 residues. V lost 5 bases, J lost 7 bases, and 10 bases stayed unmatched. The CDR3 spells CASSERQGLNNEQFF. In DNA, the CDR3 is TGTGCCAGCAGCGAGAGACAGGGGTTGAATAATGAGCAGTTCTTC.

In this sample, this clone turned up many times. A much larger clonotype is one base distant, so this may be a read error. The CDR3 end shows no conserved phenylalanine or tryptophan, and so a read error is likely. In nucleotides, the CDR3 is TGCAGTGCTAGAGTCCCGGGACTGGCCTACGAGCAGTACCTC. This sequence encodes CSARVPGLAYEQYL. V usage is TRBV20-1 and J usage is TRBJ2-7; perhaps TRBD2 as D (6 bases). V gave up 1 base and J gave up 2 bases, with 12 bases separating them. This CDR3 has 14 residues. Germline V CDR1 and CDR2: DFQATT, SNEGSKA (reference sequence).

The rearrangement links TRBV7-2 to TRBJ1-2, with TRBD1 as a possible D gene (5 bases). The CDR3 covers 14 residues. Germline lookup yields CDR1 SGHTA and CDR2 FQGNSA. Trimming removed 0 bases from V and 7 bases from J, with 12 bases in between. CDR3 residues: CASSLAGEGRGYTF. As DNA, the CDR3 is TGTGCCAGCAGCTTAGCAGGGGAGGGTCGTGGCTACACCTTC.

J is TRBJ2-3 and V is TRBV9, with D uncertain. This CDR3 is 15 amino acids long. Germline CDR1 and CDR2: SGDLS and YYNGEE. The V gene lost 4 bases and the J gene lost 3 bases, with 15 bases spanning the gap. Here the CDR3 reads CASSLTERTTDTQYF. CDR3 sequence (DNA): TGTGCCAGCAGCCTCACTGAACGGACGACAGATACGCAGTATTTT.